These 8 T cell receptor beta chains share one sample of origin, sequenced in a study of T cells in Graves' hyperthyroidism and ophthalmopathy. Amplified regions were TCR beta CDR3 sequences from RNA transcripts. A first-round RT-PCR of the TCR CDR3 used the HTBI primer set. TCRdb called the multiplex PCR reads again in MiXCR, with one record for every CDR3 protein. This table holds hundreds of thousands of distinct CDR3 sequences, roughly 15% found once. The sequenced sample consisted of blood. The receptors derive from a young woman with Graves' hyperthyroidism.

This clonotype occurred many times. The J gene is TRBJ2-2, the V gene TRBV2, with D uncertain. CDR1 is SNHLY and CDR2 is FYNNEI in the germline V gene. There are 14 residues in the CDR3. V lost 3 bases to trimming and J lost 4 bases, with 9 bases between them. CDR3 sequence reads: CASSERWFTGELFF. CDR3 bases: TGTGCCAGCAGTGAGAGGTGGTTCACCGGGGAGCTGTTTTTT.

The sample holds many counts of this clonotype. The rearrangement uses TRBV7-9 and TRBJ2-7, with 8 positions matching TRBD1. Trimming removed 5 bases from V and 8 bases from J; junction bases left unmatched: 5. This CDR3 has 12 residues. Germline loops: CDR1 SEHNR, CDR2 FQNEAQ (reference sequence). CDR3 DNA sequence: TGTGCCAGCAGCACCGGACAGGGAAAGCAGTACTTC. Residues: CASSTGQGKQYF.

This clonotype was counted many times. The chain uses TRBV27 and TRBJ2-7, with D perhaps TRBD2 (6 bases). The CDR3 has 13 residues. The V gene's germline CDR1 is MNHEY and CDR2 SMNVEV (reference sequence). Between the trimmed V and J ends, which lost 5 bases and 3 bases, there was a span of 11 bases. CDR3 sequence reads: CASSEGLDYEQYF. In nucleotides, the CDR3 is TGTGCCAGCAGTGAGGGACTTGACTACGAGCAGTACTTC.

The chain is built from TRBV6-2 or TRBV6-3 and TRBJ1-6; D may be TRBD1 (5 bases). With 2 bases removed from V and 9 bases from J, the gap between germline ends came to 20 bases. Germline lookup yields CDR1 MNHEY and CDR2 SVGEGT. The CDR3 consists of 17 residues. The CDR3 here is CASSYGIRVQGTSPLHF. The CDR3 region has the DNA TGTGCCAGCAGTTACGGAATCAGGGTCCAAGGTACTTCACCCCTCCACTTT.

This chain's CDR3 is CASSQVLAGGPLSTDTQYF. CDR3 nucleotides: TGTGCCAGCAGCCAAGTCCTAGCGGGAGGGCCTCTGAGCACAGATACGCAGTATTTT. The V and J genes are TRBV14 and TRBJ2-3; 12 bases are shared with TRBD2. Germline V CDR1 and CDR2: SGHDN, FVKESK. Trimming at V came to 1 base and at J to 0 bases, leaving 8 bases not matched to a gene. There are 19 residues in the CDR3.

This clonotype was detected ten times or more. The genes are TRBV27 and TRBJ2-3, with D perhaps matching TRBD1 (6 bases). Germline V CDR1 and CDR2: MNHEY, SMNVEV (reference sequence). Deletions cut 2 bases from V and 2 bases from J, with 23 bases between. The CDR3 has 19 residues. CDR3 loop: CASSLLNPGTPRPTDTQYF. The CDR3 nucleotides are TGTGCCAGCAGTTTACTAAACCCGGGGACACCCCGCCCCACAGATACGCAGTATTTT.

This clonotype occurred a few times. The gene calls are TRBV28 and TRBJ2-4, with D possibly being TRBD1 (5 bases). The germline V gene has CDR1 MDHEN and CDR2 SYDVKM. The CDR3 extends over 14 amino acids. Trimming shortened V by 2 bases and J by 10 bases, and 15 bases separated the two germline ends. The DNA for the CDR3 is TGTGCCAGCAGTTTAAAGGGGCGATTTGAGATTCAGTACTTC. This translates into CASSLKGRFEIQYF.

This clonotype was picked up one time. V gene TRBV3-1 combines with J gene TRBJ1-2, with 11 bases matching TRBD1. The ends lost 3 bases at V and 5 bases at J; junction bases unmatched: 5. The length of the CDR3 is 15 residues. Germline lookup yields CDR1 LGHDT and CDR2 YNNKEL (reference sequence). Here the CDR3 reads CASSQAWDRGYGYTF. Written as DNA, the CDR3 is TGTGCCAGCAGCCAGGCCTGGGACAGGGGGTATGGCTACACCTTC.